This T cell receptor (beta chain) derives from a study of beta chain features in type 1 diabetes. This clone was detected only a few times. This CDR3 is 14 amino acids long. CDR1 is SGHRS, CDR2 YFSETQ, per germline. V lost 2 bases, J lost 4 bases, and 10 bases lay in between. The study reverse transcribed the entire isolated RNA, so it sequenced expressed TCRB transcripts. Some clones are missing from TCRdb's copy, which holds only in-frame ones; the method was immunoSEQ multiplex PCR. The sample has approximately 380,000 clones, approximately 15% seen once. This chain connects TRBV5-1 to TRBJ2-1, with D possibly matching TRBD1 (6 bases). Sequenced material: naive CD4+ T cells from blood. The clonotype was recovered from a woman in her late teens or twenties in good health. CDR3 nucleotide sequence: TGCGCCAGCAGCTTTGGACAGCGGTACAATGAGCAGTTCTTC. It yields the protein CASSFGQRYNEQFF.